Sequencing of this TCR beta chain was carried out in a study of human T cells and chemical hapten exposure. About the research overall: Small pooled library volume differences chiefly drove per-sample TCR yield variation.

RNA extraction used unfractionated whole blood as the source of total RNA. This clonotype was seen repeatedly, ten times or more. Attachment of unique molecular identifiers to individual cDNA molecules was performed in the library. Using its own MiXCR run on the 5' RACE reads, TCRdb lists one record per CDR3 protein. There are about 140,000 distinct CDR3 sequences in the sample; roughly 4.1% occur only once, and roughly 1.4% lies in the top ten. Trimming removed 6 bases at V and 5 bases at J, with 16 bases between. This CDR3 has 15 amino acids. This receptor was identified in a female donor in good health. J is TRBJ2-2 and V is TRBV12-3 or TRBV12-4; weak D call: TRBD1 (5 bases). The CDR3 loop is CASSPNARVTGELFF. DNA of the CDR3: TGTGCCAGCAGCCCTAATGCCAGGGTTACCGGGGAGCTGTTTTTT.